The rows below give T cell receptor beta chains drawn from one sample of a study of OX40 agonist ivuxolimab in advanced cancers. Sequencing used immunoSEQ multiplex PCR; TCRdb keeps in-frame clones, though not all of them. In the table there are tens of thousands of clones, 84% of which are singletons. Source: CD4+ or CD8+ T cells sorted from blood, taken in a trial of the OX40 agonist ivuxolimab. These receptors came from an adult with an advanced solid tumor such as melanoma, head and neck, liver or kidney cancer. Both conserved end residues are part of each CDR3.

len: 13
v_gene: TRBV4-2
j_gene: TRBJ2-3
CDR3aa: CASSPQSEDTQYF

len: 15
v_gene: TRBV7-2
j_gene: TRBJ2-4
CDR3aa: CASSLASGGGNIQYF

len: 15
v_gene: TRBV27
j_gene: TRBJ2-7
CDR3aa: CASRKLGGDSYEQYF

len: 13
v_gene: TRBV29-1
j_gene: TRBJ1-4
CDR3aa: CSVELNRGEKLFF

len: 15
v_gene: TRBV7-8
j_gene: TRBJ1-4
CDR3aa: CASSLSRATNEKLFF

len: 15
v_gene: TRBV7-2
j_gene: TRBJ1-5
CDR3aa: CASSLVGQGNQPQHF

len: 15
v_gene: TRBV30
j_gene: TRBJ1-1
CDR3aa: CAWSIWGTENTEAFF

len: 16
v_gene: TRBV6-5
j_gene: TRBJ1-1
CDR3aa: CASSYTPGGRNTEAFF

len: 12
v_gene: TRBV5-6
j_gene: TRBJ2-7
CDR3aa: CASSFSGTEQYF

len: 15
v_gene: TRBV10-2
j_gene: TRBJ1-6
CDR3aa: CASSDPDGKRAPLHF

len: 16
v_gene: TRBV5-1
j_gene: TRBJ1-3
CDR3aa: CASSFGTSSSGNTIYF

len: 17
v_gene: TRBV19
j_gene: TRBJ2-2
CDR3aa: CASSIDGRARNTGELFF

len: 15
v_gene: TRBV7-8
j_gene: TRBJ2-2
CDR3aa: CASSLRRSNTGELFF

len: 13
v_gene: TRBV27
j_gene: TRBJ2-7
CDR3aa: CASSSRRTYEQYF

len: 15
v_gene: TRBV12-5
j_gene: TRBJ2-2
CDR3aa: CASGLVGGIVGELFF

len: 15
v_gene: TRBV19
j_gene: TRBJ2-7
CDR3aa: CASSGRTGSSYEQYF

len: 14
v_gene: TRBV6-6
j_gene: TRBJ1-1
CDR3aa: CASSYEGASTEAFF